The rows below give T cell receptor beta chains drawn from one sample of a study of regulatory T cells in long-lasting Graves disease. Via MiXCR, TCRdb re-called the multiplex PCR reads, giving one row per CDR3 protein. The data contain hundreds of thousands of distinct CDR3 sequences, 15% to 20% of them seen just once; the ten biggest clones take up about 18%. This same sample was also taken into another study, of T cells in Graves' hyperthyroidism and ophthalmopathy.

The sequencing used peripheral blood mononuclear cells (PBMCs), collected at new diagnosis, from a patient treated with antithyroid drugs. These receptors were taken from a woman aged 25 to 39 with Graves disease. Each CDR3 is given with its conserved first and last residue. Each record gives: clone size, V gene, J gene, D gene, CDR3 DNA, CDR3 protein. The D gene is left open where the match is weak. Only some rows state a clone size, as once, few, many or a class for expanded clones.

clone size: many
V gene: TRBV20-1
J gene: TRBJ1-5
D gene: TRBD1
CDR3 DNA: TGCAGTGCGATCCGACAGGGGGAGAACCAGCCCCAGCATTTT
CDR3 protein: CSAIRQGENQPQHF

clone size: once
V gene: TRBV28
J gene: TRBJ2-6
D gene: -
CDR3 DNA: TGTGCCAGCAGCCCCCCAAAGACAAGGCCGGGGGCCAACGTCCTGACTTTC
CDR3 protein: CASSPPKTRPGANVLTF

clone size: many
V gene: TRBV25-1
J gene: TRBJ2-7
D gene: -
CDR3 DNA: TGTGCCAGCGGCGGGAACCGCTACGAGCAGTACTTC
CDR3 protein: CASGGNRYEQYF

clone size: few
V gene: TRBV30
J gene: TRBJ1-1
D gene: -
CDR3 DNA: TGTGCCTGGAGTTACAAATTCCGGGGGAACGCTGAAGCTTTCTTT
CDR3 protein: CAWSYKFRGNAEAFF

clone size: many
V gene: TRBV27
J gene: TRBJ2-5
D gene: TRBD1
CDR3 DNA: TGTGCCAGCGGAAACAGGGGAGAGACCCAGTACTTC
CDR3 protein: CASGNRGETQYF

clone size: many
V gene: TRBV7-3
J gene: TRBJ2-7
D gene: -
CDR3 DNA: TGTGCCAGCAGCGCTGCGGGCTCCTACGAGCAGTACTTC
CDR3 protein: CASSAAGSYEQYF

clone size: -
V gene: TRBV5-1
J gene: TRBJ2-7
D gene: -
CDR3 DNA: TGCGCCAGCAGCTTGGCCGAGAGGGGGGTAGGAGAGCAGTACTTC
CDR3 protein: CASSLAERGVGEQYF

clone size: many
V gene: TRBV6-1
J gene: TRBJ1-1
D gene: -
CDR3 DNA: TGTGCCAGCAGTGGGGCGAACGCTGAAGCTTTCTTT
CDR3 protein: CASSGANAEAFF

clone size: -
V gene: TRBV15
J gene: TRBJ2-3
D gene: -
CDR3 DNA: TGTGCCACCAGCAGAGATGATCAGGAGGGCCGGGATACGCAGTATTTT
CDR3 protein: CATSRDDQEGRDTQYF

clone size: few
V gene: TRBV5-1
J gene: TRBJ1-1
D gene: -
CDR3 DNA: TGCGCCAGCAGCCTTCAAACCTTTAACACTGAAGCTTTCTTT
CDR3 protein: CASSLQTFNTEAFF

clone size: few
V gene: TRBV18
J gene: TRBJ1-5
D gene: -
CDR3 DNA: TGTGCCAGCTCACCAACAGGCCAAGTCCAGCCCCAGCATTTT
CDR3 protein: CASSPTGQVQPQHF

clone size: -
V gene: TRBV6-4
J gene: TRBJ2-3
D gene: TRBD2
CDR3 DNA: TGTGCTTCTACTTGGGGAGGGGTGACGGCAGATACGCAGTATTTT
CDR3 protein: CASTWGGVTADTQYF

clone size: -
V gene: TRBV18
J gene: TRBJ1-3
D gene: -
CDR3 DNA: TGTGCCAGCGCGAGCGCCGACAGGAGGAACACCATATATTTT
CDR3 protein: CASASADRRNTIYF

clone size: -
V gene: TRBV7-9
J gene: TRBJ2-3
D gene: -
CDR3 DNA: TGTGCCAGCAGCTTACTTGTTCTGGATACGCAGTATTTT
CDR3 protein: CASSLLVLDTQYF

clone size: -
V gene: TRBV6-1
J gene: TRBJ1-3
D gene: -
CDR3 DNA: TGTGCCAGCAGTGAAGCGCTTCTAGGAAACACCATATATTTT
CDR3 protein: CASSEALLGNTIYF

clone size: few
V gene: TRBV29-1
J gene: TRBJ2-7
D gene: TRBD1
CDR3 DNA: TGCAGCGTGACAGGGACGTTCTACGAGCAGTACTTC
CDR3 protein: CSVTGTFYEQYF

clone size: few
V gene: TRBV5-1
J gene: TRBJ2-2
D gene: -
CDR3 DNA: TGCGCCAGCAGCCCGACCGGGTCTTTCGGGGAGCTGTTTTTT
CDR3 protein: CASSPTGSFGELFF

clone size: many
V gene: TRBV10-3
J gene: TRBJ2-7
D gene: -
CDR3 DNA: TGTGCCATCTCGAAGGGTACCTACGAGCAGTACTTC
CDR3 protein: CAISKGTYEQYF

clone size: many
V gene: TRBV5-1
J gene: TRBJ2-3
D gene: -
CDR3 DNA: TGCGCCAGCAGCTTGTTCAGTCGTCCCACAGATACGCAGTATTTT
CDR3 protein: CASSLFSRPTDTQYF

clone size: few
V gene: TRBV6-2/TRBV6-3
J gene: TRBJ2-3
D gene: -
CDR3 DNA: TGTGCCAGCGGCCTAGTGATCACAGATACGCAGTATTTT
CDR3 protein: CASGLVITDTQYF

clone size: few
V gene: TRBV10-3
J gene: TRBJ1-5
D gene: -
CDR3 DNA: TGTGCCATATGGGACAGCAATCAGCCCCAGCATTTT
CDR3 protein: CAIWDSNQPQHF

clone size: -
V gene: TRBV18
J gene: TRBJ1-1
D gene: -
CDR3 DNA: TGTGCCAGCTCCCCAGGCTTGAACACTGAAGCTCTCTTT
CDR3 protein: CASSPGLNTEALF

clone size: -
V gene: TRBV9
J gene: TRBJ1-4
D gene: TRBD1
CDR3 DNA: TGTGCCAGCAGCGCAGAGGGACAGCGAAATGAAAAACTGTTTTTT
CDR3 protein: CASSAEGQRNEKLFF

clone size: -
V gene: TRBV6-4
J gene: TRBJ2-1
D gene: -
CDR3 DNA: TGTGCCAGCAGTGACCAAGGGGGATTCTACAATGAGCAGTTCTTC
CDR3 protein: CASSDQGGFYNEQFF

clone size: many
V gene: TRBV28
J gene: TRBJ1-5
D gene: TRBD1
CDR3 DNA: TGTGCCAGCAGTGTCGGACAGGGGAGTCAGCCCCAGCATTTT
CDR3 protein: CASSVGQGSQPQHF

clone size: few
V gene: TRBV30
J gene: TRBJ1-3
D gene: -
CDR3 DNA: TGTGCCTGGAGTGTCGACGGAAACACCATATATTTT
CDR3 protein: CAWSVDGNTIYF

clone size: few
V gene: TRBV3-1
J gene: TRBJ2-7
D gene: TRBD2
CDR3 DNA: TGTGCCAGCAGCGGACGGGAGGCCTACGAGCAGTACTTC
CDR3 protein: CASSGREAYEQYF

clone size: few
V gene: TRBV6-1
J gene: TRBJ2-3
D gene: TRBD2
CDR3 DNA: TGTGCCAGCCAAGGGACTAGAGGTTCGACGCAGTATTTT
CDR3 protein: CASQGTRGSTQYF

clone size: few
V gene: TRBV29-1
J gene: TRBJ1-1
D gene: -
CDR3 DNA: TGCAGCGTTGAAGACAGGGGCCACATTGAAGCTTTCTTT
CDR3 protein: CSVEDRGHIEAFF

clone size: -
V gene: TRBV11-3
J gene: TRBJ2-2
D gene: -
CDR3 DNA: TGTGCCAGCAGCTTAGGGGGTAGCGGCCGGGGCACCGGGGAGCTGTTTTTT
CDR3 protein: CASSLGGSGRGTGELFF

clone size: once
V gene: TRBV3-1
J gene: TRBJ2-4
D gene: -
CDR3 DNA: TGTGCCAGCAGCCAAGAACGGAACATTCAGTACTTC
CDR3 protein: CASSQERNIQYF

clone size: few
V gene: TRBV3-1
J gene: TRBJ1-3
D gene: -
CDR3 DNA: TGTGCCAGCAGCCAAGCCCTCTTGGGGCCCGCTGGAAACACCATATATTTT
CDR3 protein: CASSQALLGPAGNTIYF

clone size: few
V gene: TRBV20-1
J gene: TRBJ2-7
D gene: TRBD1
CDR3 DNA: TGCAGTGCCCCTGACAGGGGGTTTTCCTACGAGCAGTACTTC
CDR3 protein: CSAPDRGFSYEQYF

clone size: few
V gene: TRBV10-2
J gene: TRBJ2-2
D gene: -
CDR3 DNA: TGCGCCAGCAGTGAGTCCTTTTCGTCCCTGGACACCGGGGAGCTGTTTTTT
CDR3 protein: CASSESFSSLDTGELFF

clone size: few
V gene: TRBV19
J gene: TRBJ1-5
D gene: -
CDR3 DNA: TGTGCCAGCAACACCCAGGGTGGCGGGAATCAGCCCCAGCATTTT
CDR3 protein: CASNTQGGGNQPQHF

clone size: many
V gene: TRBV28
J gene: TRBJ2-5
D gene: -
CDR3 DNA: TGTGCCAGCACATCTCGGGGAACCCAAGAGACCCAGTACTTC
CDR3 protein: CASTSRGTQETQYF

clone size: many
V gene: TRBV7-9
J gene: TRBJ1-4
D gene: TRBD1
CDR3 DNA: TGTGCCAGCAGCTCCACCGGGACAGGGGGAATCCGCTTTGAAAAACTGTTTTTT
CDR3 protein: CASSSTGTGGIRFEKLFF

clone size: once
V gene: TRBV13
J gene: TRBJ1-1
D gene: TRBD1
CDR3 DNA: TGTGCCAGCAGCGCAACAGGGGAATCTCTTAGAGCTTTCTTT
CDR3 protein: CASSATGESLRAFF

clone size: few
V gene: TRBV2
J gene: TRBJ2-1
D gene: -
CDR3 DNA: TGTGCCAGCAGTGAAGGACAGCTTGGTAACAATGAGCAGTTCTTC
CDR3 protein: CASSEGQLGNNEQFF

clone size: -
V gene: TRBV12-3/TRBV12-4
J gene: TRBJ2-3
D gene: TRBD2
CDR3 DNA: TGTGCCAGCAGTTTAAATTCGGGGGGGACAGATACGCAGTATTTT
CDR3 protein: CASSLNSGGTDTQYF

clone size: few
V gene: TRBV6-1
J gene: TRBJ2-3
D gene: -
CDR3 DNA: TGTGCCAGCAGCCCCACTACGCCCCCCTCTAGCACAGATACGCAGTATTTT
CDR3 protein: CASSPTTPPSSTDTQYF

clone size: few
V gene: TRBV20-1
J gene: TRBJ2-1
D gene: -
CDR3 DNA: TGCAGTGCTAGCTTGGAGGGGGCCTTCGATGAGCAGTTCTTC
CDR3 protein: CSASLEGAFDEQFF

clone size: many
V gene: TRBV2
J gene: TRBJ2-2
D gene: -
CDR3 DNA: TGTGCCAGCTCGCGGACACAACCCGGGGAGCTGTTTTTT
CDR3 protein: CASSRTQPGELFF

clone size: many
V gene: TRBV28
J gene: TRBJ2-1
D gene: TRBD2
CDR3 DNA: TGTGCCAGCAGTTTATGGGGGAGCGGGAGTAGTGAGCAGTTCTTC
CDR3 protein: CASSLWGSGSSEQFF

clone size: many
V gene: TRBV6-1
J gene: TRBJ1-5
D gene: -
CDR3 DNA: TGTGCCAGCAGGAGCCCTTTTGGTGGTCAGCCCCAGCATTTT
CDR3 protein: CASRSPFGGQPQHF

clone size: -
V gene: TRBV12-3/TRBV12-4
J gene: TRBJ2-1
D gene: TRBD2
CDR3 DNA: TGTGCCAGCAGAAGACTAGCGGGAGTAGGAAATGAGCAGTTCTTC
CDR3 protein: CASRRLAGVGNEQFF

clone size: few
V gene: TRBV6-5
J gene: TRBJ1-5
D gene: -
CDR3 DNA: TGTGCCAGCAGTTACTCGATAAGGGGGGCCAATCAGCCCCAGCATTTT
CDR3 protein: CASSYSIRGANQPQHF

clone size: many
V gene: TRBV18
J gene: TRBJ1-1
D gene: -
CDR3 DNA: TGTGCCAGCAGCCCGACCGGGGCGAACACTGAAGCTTTCTTT
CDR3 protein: CASSPTGANTEAFF

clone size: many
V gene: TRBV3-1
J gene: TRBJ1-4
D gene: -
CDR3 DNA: TGTGCCAGCAGCCGGTATGGCCCTGAGAGAGGGGCTAATGAAAAACTGTTTTTT
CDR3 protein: CASSRYGPERGANEKLFF

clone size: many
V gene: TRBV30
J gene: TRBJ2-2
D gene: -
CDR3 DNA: TGTGCCTGGAGTGTGCTTGCACCCGGGGAGCTGTTTTTT
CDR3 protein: CAWSVLAPGELFF

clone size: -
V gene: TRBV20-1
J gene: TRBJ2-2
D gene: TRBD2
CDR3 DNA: TGCAGTGCCCTACGTATTAGGGAATGGGGGGCTAGCGGGAAACCTTCGAACACCGGGGAGCTGTTTTTT
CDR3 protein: CSALRIREWGASGKPSNTGELFF

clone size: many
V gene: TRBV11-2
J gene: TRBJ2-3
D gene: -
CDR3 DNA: TGTGCCAGCAGCTTAGGATCTAGCTTAAGCACAGATACGCAGTATTTT
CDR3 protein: CASSLGSSLSTDTQYF

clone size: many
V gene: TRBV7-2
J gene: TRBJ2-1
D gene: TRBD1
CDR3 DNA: TGTGCCAGCAGCTTTACCGGGACAGGTTCCAATGAGCAGTTCTTC
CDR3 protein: CASSFTGTGSNEQFF

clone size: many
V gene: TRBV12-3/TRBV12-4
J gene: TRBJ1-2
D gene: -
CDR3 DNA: TGTGCCAGCAGTTTGTGGCTGGATGGCTACACCTTC
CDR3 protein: CASSLWLDGYTF

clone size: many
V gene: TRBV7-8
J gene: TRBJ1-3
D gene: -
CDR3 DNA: TGTGCCAGCAGCTTAGGGCAGGGCCTAGGAAACACCATATATTTT
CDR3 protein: CASSLGQGLGNTIYF

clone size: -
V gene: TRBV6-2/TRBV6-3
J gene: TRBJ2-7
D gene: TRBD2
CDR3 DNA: TGTGCCAGCAGCCCTAGCGGGAGGACGGAGCAGTACTTC
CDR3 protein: CASSPSGRTEQYF

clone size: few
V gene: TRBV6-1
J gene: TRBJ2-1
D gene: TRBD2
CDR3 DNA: TGTGCCAGCACCTTCGGCGGGGGAAAGTTCTTC
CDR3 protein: CASTFGGGKFF

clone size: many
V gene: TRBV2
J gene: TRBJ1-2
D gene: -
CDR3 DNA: TGTGCCAGCAGTGGGGCAGGATCCTATGGCTACACCTTC
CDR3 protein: CASSGAGSYGYTF

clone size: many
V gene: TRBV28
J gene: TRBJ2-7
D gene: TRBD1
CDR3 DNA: TGTGCCAGTGGACAGGTGGGATACGAGCAGTACTTC
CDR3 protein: CASGQVGYEQYF